This entry describes one TCR beta chain. Germline CDR1 MNHNS, CDR2 SASEGT. The CDR3 loop spans 15 amino acids. V dropped 5 bases and J dropped 0; count of bases not matched to a gene: 7. This record comes from a study of blood T cell repertoires in COVID-19. Study context: Italy, Spain and the United States were the sources of the convalescent and acute COVID-19 samples.

As handled by the study authors: From reference gene primer amplification, estimates of nucleated cell counts were derived. TCRdb's table, derived via immunoSEQ multiplex PCR, lists solely in-frame clones and lacks some. That table is the source of V, J and clone size, and D and trimming were worked out from the DNA. The table lists 95,000 to 150,000 clones, around four fifths of them singletons. This rearrangement joins TRBV6-1 to TRBJ2-7; 7 nucleotides agree with TRBD2. Sequenced sample: peripheral blood. This TCR came from a man aged 60 to 75 with active or convalescent COVID-19. CDR3: CASSIGLGSSYEQYF. The CDR3 nucleotides are TGTGCCAGCAGTATCGGACTAGGGAGCTCCTACGAGCAGTACTTC.